Listed here are 29 T cell receptor beta chains from one sample, sequenced in a study of graft-versus-host responses after intestinal transplantation. This table comes from immunoSEQ multiplex PCR, and its TCRdb copy is limited to in-frame clones, with some not included. The sample yields roughly 10,000 clones, roughly 32% seen once. Sequencing used alloreactive CD4+ T cells from a mixed lymphocyte reaction culture, obtained before transplantation. As for subset: CFSE-low proliferating T cells sorted from roughly six-day pre-transplant mixed lymphocyte reaction (GvH or HvG direction). Receptor source: a human patient who was an organ donor for intestinal transplantation.

V and J are TRBV7-9 and TRBJ1-1, with 7 bases fitting TRBD1. Trimming removed 1 base from V and 4 bases from J; junction bases left unmatched: 3. Germline lookup yields CDR1 SEHNR and CDR2 FQNEAQ (reference sequence). The CDR3 contains 14 residues. DNA for the CDR3: TGTGCCAGCAGCTTAGATCGACAGGGCACTGAAGCTTTCTTT. Residues: CASSLDRQGTEAFF.

This sequence joins TRBV4-2 and TRBJ2-2, with 9 positions matching TRBD2. Germline CDR1 LGHNA, CDR2 YNFKEQ. The CDR3 covers 17 residues. The V and J ends lost 5 bases and 3 bases, in that order; junction bases with no gene match: 10. The CDR3 bases are TGTGCCAGCAGCTTCCCTAAGGGACTAGCAGACACCGGGGAGCTGTTTTTT. It encodes CASSFPKGLADTGELFF.

This clone was seen a handful of times. The chain carries TRBV6-1 and TRBJ1-2, with D possibly matching TRBD1 (6 bases). Trimming cost V 2 bases and J 3 bases, with 10 bases left between them. This CDR3 is built from 14 residues. Germline lookup yields CDR1 MNHNS and CDR2 SASEGT. This CDR3 is CASSEKTGYYGYTF. The CDR3 DNA is TGTGCCAGCAGTGAAAAAACAGGGTACTATGGCTACACCTTC.

The chain recombines TRBV5-1 with TRBJ2-7; tentative D call: TRBD2 (6 bases). Germline CDR1 reads SGHRS; CDR2 reads YFSETQ. CDR3 length: 16 residues. The V end was cut by 0 bases, the J end by 0 bases, with 13 bases between. The CDR3 loop is CASSLAGLQNSYEQYF. The CDR3 nucleotides are TGCGCCAGCAGCTTGGCGGGACTCCAAAACTCCTACGAGCAGTACTTC.

The genes are TRBV10-3 and TRBJ1-3; 8 nucleotides match TRBD1. From germline, CDR1 is ENHRY and CDR2 SYGVKD. CDR3 length equals 19 residues. J gave up 0 bases and V 2 bases, and 12 bases lay outside the gene matches. In nucleotides, the CDR3 is TGTGCCATCAGTGAGAGAAAGGGGCCAGGGGGCTTCTCTGGAAACACCATATATTTT. It yields the protein CAISERKGPGGFSGNTIYF.

By proportion, this clone is medium-sized. V usage is TRBV28 and J usage is TRBJ2-7, with D maybe TRBD2 (5 bases). Germline loops: CDR1 MDHEN, CDR2 SYDVKM. Deletions cut 5 bases from V and 0 bases from J, with 11 bases between. There are 14 residues in the CDR3. The CDR3 loop is CASSKASRSYEQYF. In nucleotides, the CDR3 is TGTGCCAGCAGTAAGGCTAGCCGCTCCTACGAGCAGTACTTC.

This clone was observed a handful of times. The chain combines TRBV10-3 with TRBJ1-1, with 10 nucleotides matching TRBD1. This CDR3 has 17 amino acids. Looked up from germline, CDR1 is ENHRY and CDR2 is SYGVKD. Unmatched junction bases numbered 16, after V lost 7 bases and J lost 5 bases. CDR3 DNA: TGTGCCATCACCCCCGGGACAGGGGTTAATCCGGGGACTGAAGCTTTCTTT. This gives the protein CAITPGTGVNPGTEAFF.

The chain combines TRBV5-1 with TRBJ2-3; 8 bases fit TRBD2. V lost 7 bases and J lost 7; bases outside the gene matches: 14. This CDR3 has 15 residues. Germline CDR1 SGHRS, CDR2 YFSETQ. The CDR3 DNA is TGCGCCAGCCGCCAGGGACTAGGCAGCGGGAATACGCAGTATTTT. This translates into CASRQGLGSGNTQYF.

This clone was seen only once. The chain carries TRBV15 and TRBJ1-3; no clear D. There are 14 residues in the CDR3. CDR1 LNHNV and CDR2 YYDKDF come from the germline V gene (reference sequence). With 4 bases removed from V and 3 bases from J, the gap between germline ends came to 10 bases. The CDR3 region is CATSNPTVGNTIYF. The CDR3 DNA reads TGTGCCACCAGCAACCCCACGGTTGGAAACACCATATATTTT.

The chain uses TRBV7-6 and TRBJ1-2; D ambiguous. The V and J ends lost 0 bases and 1 base respectively, with 3 bases between them. The CDR3 has 13 amino acids. Germline values: CDR1 SGHVS, CDR2 FNYEAQ. The CDR3 DNA is TGTGCCAGCAGCTTAGCAAGTAACTATGGCTACACCTTC. As protein: CASSLASNYGYTF.

The chain employs TRBV28 and TRBJ1-3; D unresolved. With 1 base removed from V and 0 bases from J, the gap between germline ends came to 16 bases. Germline lookup yields CDR1 MDHEN and CDR2 SYDVKM. The CDR3 runs 18 residues. CDR3 in DNA: TGTGCCAGCAGTTTATCCCGGACCCAAGCGGGCTCTGGAAACACCATATATTTT. It specifies CASSLSRTQAGSGNTIYF.

This clone showed up just a few times. V and J are TRBV7-2 and TRBJ2-1; the match to TRBD2 covers 12 bases. CDR1 is SGHTA, CDR2 FQGNSA, per germline. The CDR3 runs 17 residues. J gave up 15 bases and V 3 bases, and 18 bases lay outside the gene matches. The CDR3 coding sequence is TGTGCCAGCAGCTTTAGAGGGTCTAGCGGGGGGGGCTCGACAAGGTTCTTC. It encodes CASSFRGSSGGGSTRFF.

J is TRBJ2-6 and V is TRBV4-1; D unresolved. The CDR3 has 14 residues. Trimming removed 2 bases at V and 0 bases at J, with 2 bases between. Looked up from germline, CDR1 is MGHRA and CDR2 is YSYEKL. DNA for the CDR3: TGCGCCAGCAGCCAACACTCTGGGGCCAACGTCCTGACTTTC. Its protein product is CASSQHSGANVLTF.

The chain carries TRBV7-8 and TRBJ2-3; 11 positions match TRBD2. V shed 2 bases and J 9 bases; nucleotides not matched to a gene: 7. The CDR3 is 15 residues long. CDR1 and CDR2 (germline): SGHVS, FQNEAQ. The CDR3 loop reads CASSLPYSGGATQYF. CDR3 DNA: TGTGCCAGCAGCTTACCTTATAGCGGGGGGGCAACGCAGTATTTT.

V gene TRBV5-1 combines with J gene TRBJ1-2; D may be TRBD1 (5 bases). Trimming took 0 bases from V and 0 from J, leaving 12 bases between them. Per the germline V gene, CDR1 is SGHRS and CDR2 is YFSETQ. The CDR3 is made up of 16 amino acids. CDR3 sequence reads: CASSLARVVPNYGYTF. CDR3 bases: TGCGCCAGCAGCTTGGCCAGGGTGGTTCCTAACTATGGCTACACCTTC.

The rearrangement joins TRBV19 to TRBJ1-2, with a tentative D call TRBD1 (6 bases). CDR3 size: 12 residues. Germline assignment: CDR1 LNHDA and CDR2 SQIVND (reference sequence). The ends were cut back, 10 bases at V and 8 bases at J, with 17 bases in the middle. In nucleotides, the CDR3 is TGTGCCACCCTAAGTAGGGGGATCGGCTACACCTTC. Translated: CATLSRGIGYTF.

Only a few counts were recorded for this clone. The J gene is TRBJ1-1, the V gene TRBV27, with D unresolved. Germline CDR1 and CDR2: MNHEY and SMNVEV (reference sequence). Trimming shortened V by 5 bases and J by 1 base, and 8 bases separated the two germline ends. This CDR3 region has 13 residues. This CDR3 reads CASSEFSNTEAFF. For the CDR3, the DNA is TGTGCCAGCAGTGAATTTTCGAACACTGAAGCTTTCTTT.

The V and J genes are TRBV28 and TRBJ1-1, with 8 bases identical to TRBD1. V shed 4 bases, J shed 5 bases, and the junction held 15 bases outside the gene matches. There are 17 residues in the CDR3. Per the germline V gene, CDR1 is MDHEN and CDR2 is SYDVKM. CDR3 bases: TGTGCCAGCAGTTCCCAATTACGTCAGGGGGCGACGACTGAAGCTTTCTTT. Its translation: CASSSQLRQGATTEAFF.

By sample fraction, this clone is medium-sized. This chain connects TRBV11-2 to TRBJ1-1; no reliable D call. From germline, CDR1 is SGHAT and CDR2 FQNNGV. Trimming took off 3 bases at V and 0 bases at J, with 8 bases between the two ends. The CDR3 contains 14 residues. In DNA form, the CDR3 reads TGTGCCAGCAGCTTTGGGCTCATGAACACTGAAGCTTTCTTT. Its protein product is CASSFGLMNTEAFF.

This clone occurred a few times. The chain links TRBV7-9 to TRBJ2-2; TRBD1 matches at 11 bases. The CDR3 contains 18 residues. Per the germline V gene, CDR1 is SEHNR and CDR2 is FQNEAQ (reference sequence). The V segment lost 5 bases and the J segment 4 bases; nucleotides outside the gene matches: 12. The CDR3 spells CASSPHRTGGGSTGELFF. CDR3 DNA: TGTGCCAGCAGCCCCCACCGGACAGGGGGCGGTAGCACCGGGGAGCTGTTTTTT.

This clone showed up just a few times. In DNA form, the CDR3 reads TGCAGTGCTAGCCACAATCAGCCCCAGCATTTT. The encoded protein is CSASHNQPQHF. The chain recombines TRBV20-1 with TRBJ1-5; D is ambiguous. V gave up 3 bases and J gave up 3 bases, with 3 bases separating them. Looked up from germline, CDR1 is DFQATT and CDR2 is SNEGSKA (reference sequence). The CDR3 is made up of 11 amino acids.

This clone has a handful of counts. For the CDR3, the DNA is TGTGCCACCAGCAGAGGGTCAGGAGGGGAGCGCGAGCAGTACTTC. Translation gives CATSRGSGGEREQYF. The genes are TRBV15 and TRBJ2-5, with D possibly matching TRBD2 (6 bases). The DNA end favors TRBJ2-7, so the J call may be wrong. Germline lookup yields CDR1 LNHNV and CDR2 YYDKDF (reference sequence). The CDR3 is 15 residues long.

This chain uses TRBV11-2 with TRBJ2-5; no definite D call. The end of the DNA aligns better with TRBJ2-7, so the J call may be wrong. Germline loops: CDR1 SGHAT, CDR2 FQNNGV. There are 11 residues in the CDR3. The CDR3 reads CASSLAYEQYF. CDR3 in DNA: TGTGCCAGCAGCTTAGCCTACGAGCAGTACTTC.

The chain recombines TRBV6-4 with TRBJ1-1; 10 nucleotides match TRBD1. After removal of 0 bases from V and 2 bases from J, the junction contained 3 bases not matched to a gene. This CDR3 comprises 16 residues. From germline, CDR1 is MRHNA and CDR2 SNTAGT. For the CDR3, the DNA is TGTGCCAGCAGTGACTCTGGGACAGGGGATAACACTGAAGCTTTCTTT. Its protein product is CASSDSGTGDNTEAFF.

The chain links TRBV15 to TRBJ1-1; D uncertain. Germline assignment: CDR1 LNHNV and CDR2 YYDKDF (reference sequence). V lost 0 bases and J 5 bases, leaving 13 bases between the germline ends. The CDR3 loop spans 15 amino acids. CDR3 region: CATSRDLVFGTEAFF. CDR3 in DNA: TGTGCCACCAGCAGAGATCTTGTTTTCGGGACTGAAGCTTTCTTT.

This clone is labeled medium-sized. This chain uses TRBV11-2 with TRBJ2-2; TRBD1 matches 9 bases. V trimming: 5 bases; J trimming: 9 bases; junction bases outside the gene matches: 10. This CDR3 comprises 15 residues. Germline CDR1 SGHAT, CDR2 FQNNGV. CDR3 DNA: TGTGCCAGCAGCCGTGGACAGGGGCTGGGTAGGGAGCTGTTTTTT. Translation: CASSRGQGLGRELFF.

This chain connects TRBV27 to TRBJ2-5; TRBD2 agrees at 7 bases. V shed 1 base, J shed 7 bases, and the junction held 0 bases outside the gene matches. In germline, CDR1 is MNHEY, CDR2 SMNVEV (reference sequence). This CDR3 spans 12 amino acids. CDR3 protein: CASSLWGGTQYF. Here the CDR3 DNA reads TGTGCCAGCAGTTTATGGGGGGGGACCCAGTACTTC.

There are a few counts of this clone. The rearrangement joins TRBV6-1 to TRBJ2-3; either TRBD1 or TRBD2 may fit D (5 bases each). Germline V gives CDR1 MNHNS, CDR2 SASEGT. Trimming took off 3 bases at V and 2 bases at J, with 15 bases between the two ends. The CDR3 extends over 16 amino acids. The CDR3 nucleotides are TGTGCCAGCAGTGATGCTCTTGGGGGTTACACAGATACGCAGTATTTT. This encodes CASSDALGGYTDTQYF.

CDR3 nucleotides: TGTGCCAGCAGCCAACGGGAAGGCTACACCTTC. It translates to CASSQREGYTF. V gene TRBV25-1 combines with J gene TRBJ1-2; D is undetermined. The CDR3 length is 11 residues. Trimming removed 6 bases at V and 8 bases at J, with 10 bases between. Germline V gene sequence: CDR1 MGHDK, CDR2 SYGVNS.